The 15 T cell receptor beta chains below come from one sample, sequenced in a study of T cell clonality in common variable immunodeficiency. These receptors lack a known antigen. Produced via immunoSEQ multiplex PCR; TCRdb's table is partial and in-frame only. Observed in the sample are fewer than 30,000 clones, none of them singletons. Study results and caveats: Common variable immunodeficiency TCR beta sequences reportedly had fewer deletions and N-nucleotide insertions.

The sequencing input was peripheral blood mononuclear cells. These receptors were taken from a human donor with common variable immunodeficiency.

This clone was seen many times. Read coverage stops 3 residues before the CDR3 terminus; the germline J gene supplies the remainder. The V call is TRBV30, the J call TRBJ2-6; the D gene is possibly TRBD1 (5 bases). The V gene lost 5 bases and the J gene lost 3 bases, with 11 bases spanning the gap. There are 14 residues in the CDR3. CDR1 and CDR2 from the germline V gene are GTSNPN and SVGIG (reference sequence). The DNA read from the CDR3 is TGTGCCTGGGACCAAGGGGTTGGGGCCAACGTC. This codes for CAWDQGVGANV. The entire CDR3 protein is CAWDQGVGANVLTF.

This clone was seen a few times. The read ends 3 residues early relative to the CDR3; the germline J gene fills the gap. The chain carries TRBV11-2 and TRBJ1-1; TRBD1 is a possible D gene (5 bases). Trimming pared 1 base from V and 0 bases from J, leaving 9 bases between. CDR1 SGHAT and CDR2 FQNNGV come from the germline V gene. This CDR3 has 15 residues. The CDR3 loop reads CASSLGSGLNTEAFF. The DNA read from the CDR3 is TGTGCCAGCAGCTTAGGGTCAGGGCTGAACACTGAA.

This clone has a count of ten or more. The part of the CDR3 DNA that was read is TGTGCCAGCAGCTTGGACAGGGCGGGAGATACG. Residues: CASSLDRAGDT. The complete CDR3 protein is CASSLDRAGDTQYF. This chain joins TRBV7-9 and TRBJ2-3, with 8 positions matching TRBD1. The read terminates 3 residues before the CDR3 end, so the remaining end is supplied by the germline J gene. Germline V CDR1 and CDR2: SEHNR, FQNEAQ (reference sequence). V shed 3 bases and J 5 bases; nucleotides not matched to a gene: 4. The CDR3 sequence is 14 residues long. Together with reference TRBV7-9 and TRBJ2-3, the CDR3 gives the full variable domain: DTGVSQNPRHKITKRGQNVTFRCDPISEHNRLYWYRQTLGQGPEFLTYFQNEAQLEKSRLLSDRFSAERPKGSFSTLEIQRTEQGDSAMYLCASSLDRAGDTQYFGPGTRLTVL.

Regarding this clone: The read ends 3 residues early relative to the CDR3; the germline J gene fills the gap. The rearrangement links TRBV20-1 to TRBJ2-3; 10 bases fit TRBD2. The CDR3 has 19 amino acids. CDR1 and CDR2 (germline): DFQATT, SNEGSKA (reference sequence). V dropped 6 bases and J dropped 0; count of bases not matched to a gene: 18. The CDR3 bases that were read are TGCAGTGCAATTGGGGGGGCTAGCGGGGGTCCCTCTAGCACAGATACG. This encodes CSAIGGASGGPSSTDT. The entire CDR3 protein is CSAIGGASGGPSSTDTQYF.

This clone was recorded at least ten times. The CDR3 is cut off 3 residues early in the read; its end comes from the germline J gene. V and J are TRBV20-1 and TRBJ2-4, with a tentative D call TRBD2 (5 bases). Deletions cut 3 bases from V and 4 bases from J, with 13 bases between. This CDR3 contains 14 residues. Germline-derived CDR1 and CDR2 are DFQATT and SNEGSKA (reference sequence). The sequenced part of the CDR3 DNA is TGCAGTGCTAGGATCCCCGGGGAGAAAAACATT. Translated, it gives CSARIPGEKNI. The full CDR3 reads CSARIPGEKNIQYF.

There are a few counts of this clone. The read comes to an end 3 residues before the CDR3 does, leaving the germline J gene to fill in the end. This chain links TRBV18 with TRBJ1-1, with TRBD1 as a possible D gene (6 bases). There are 15 residues in the CDR3. V lost 3 bases, J lost 5 bases, and 16 bases lay in between. Germline values: CDR1 KGHSH, CDR2 LQKENI. The CDR3: CASSPRQATGTEAFF. The part of the CDR3 DNA that was read is TGTGCCAGCTCACCGAGACAGGCAACGGGGACTGAA.

About this clone itself: The CDR3 is cut off 3 residues early in the read; its end comes from the germline J gene. J is TRBJ1-5 and V is TRBV19, with 7 bases identical to TRBD1. Germline CDR1 LNHDA, CDR2 SQIVND (reference sequence). The CDR3 is 14 amino acids. V lost 8 bases and J lost 5; bases outside the gene matches: 9. The CDR3 loop reads CASSLQGGDQPQHF. Partial CDR3 DNA: TGTGCCAGTTCGCTCCAGGGGGGCGATCAGCCC. The full variable domain, completed using reference TRBV19 and TRBJ1-5, is DGGITQSPKYLFRKEGQNVTLSCEQNLNHDAMYWYRQDPGQGLRLIYYSQIVNDFQKGDIAEGYSVSREKKESFPLTVTSAQKNPTAFYLCASSLQGGDQPQHFGDGTRLSIL.

As regards this clone: The observed sequence ends 3 residues before the CDR3 terminus, with the missing tail filled in from the germline J gene. The chain recombines TRBV7-2 with TRBJ1-4, with TRBD1 matching 7 bases. J was trimmed by 4 bases and V by 5 bases; bases with no gene match: 1. Germline CDR1 is SGHTA and CDR2 is FQGNSA. The CDR3 totals 13 residues. The sequenced CDR3 bases are TGTGCCAGCAGCCGACAGGGTAATGAAAAA. This encodes CASSRQGNEK. In full, the CDR3 reads CASSRQGNEKLFF.

This clone is medium-sized within its sample. The read stops 3 residues short of the end of the CDR3; the missing end is completed from the germline J gene. The chain is built from TRBV15 and TRBJ2-1, with TRBD1 matching 8 bases. V lost 2 bases and J lost 3; bases outside the gene matches: 6. CDR3 length equals 16 residues. CDR1 and CDR2 from the germline V gene are LNHNV and YYDKDF (reference sequence). The CDR3 spells CATSRQGAVGYNEQFF. The CDR3 bases that were read are TGTGCCACCAGCAGACAGGGGGCGGTTGGCTACAATGAG.

CDR3 DNA, as far as it was read: TGTGCCAGTAGTATCAGGGGTTACACTGAA. Translated: CASSIRGYTE. In full, the CDR3 reads CASSIRGYTEAFF. This chain connects TRBV19 to TRBJ1-1; tentative D call: TRBD1 (6 bases). The read halts 3 residues ahead of the CDR3 end, with the missing end drawn from the germline J gene. Trimming removed 3 bases at V and 3 bases at J, with 8 bases between. The CDR3 spans 13 residues. Germline loops: CDR1 LNHDA, CDR2 SQIVND (reference sequence).

Many counts were recorded for this clone. The CDR3 is cut off 3 residues early in the read; its end comes from the germline J gene. Other DNA sequences within the sample encode an identical CDR3. V gene TRBV7-3 combines with J gene TRBJ2-1; 14 bases align to TRBD2. Unmatched junction bases numbered 1, after V lost 2 bases and J lost 4 bases. Germline CDR1 SGHTA, CDR2 FQGTGA. The CDR3 is made up of 16 amino acids. The CDR3 loop is CASSLGTSGGYNEQFF. The covered CDR3 bases are TGTGCCAGCAGCTTAGGGACTAGCGGGGGATACAATGAG.

By sample fraction, this clone is medium-sized (0.01 to 0.1%). The read finishes 3 residues shy of the CDR3 end, and the germline J gene is used to complete it. The chain combines TRBV23-1 with TRBJ2-5; 9 nucleotides match TRBD1. TRBV23-1 is an open reading frame whose function is uncertain. This CDR3 has 16 amino acids. The junction had 9 bases not matched to a gene; V was cut back by 2 bases and J by 5 bases. The CDR3 loop is CASSQLRTGAEETQYF. The DNA read from the CDR3 is TGCGCCAGCAGTCAACTCAGGACAGGGGCGGAGGAGACC.

This clone has ten or more counts. The read ends 3 residues early relative to the CDR3; the germline J gene fills the gap. This chain joins TRBV7-9 and TRBJ1-1; D is uncertain. The CDR3 is made up of 14 amino acids. The germline V and J ends were trimmed by 5 bases and 4 bases, with 14 bases remaining between them. CDR1 and CDR2 (germline): SEHNR, FQNEAQ (reference sequence). The covered CDR3 bases are TGTGCCAGCAGCCGACCCATAAAGCGCACTGAA. Amino acid sequence: CASSRPIKRTE. In full, the CDR3 is CASSRPIKRTEAFF.

This clone occurred many times. The read halts 3 residues ahead of the CDR3 end, with the missing end drawn from the germline J gene. J is TRBJ1-4 and V is TRBV7-6, with 7 bases matching TRBD1. V dropped 2 bases and J dropped 8; count of bases not matched to a gene: 8. The CDR3 is 15 amino acids. Germline V CDR1 and CDR2: SGHVS, FNYEAQ. The DNA read from the CDR3 is TGTGCCAGCAGCTTAAGACCGACAGGGTACGAAAAA. Residues: CASSLRPTGYEK. The entire CDR3 protein is CASSLRPTGYEKLFF.

As concerns this clone: The sequenced fragment ends 3 residues before the CDR3 boundary, so the rest is inferred from the germline J gene. The chain couples TRBV20-1 to TRBJ2-1; TRBD1 might be the D (5 bases). Germline-derived CDR1 and CDR2 are DFQATT and SNEGSKA (reference sequence). The CDR3 spans 14 residues. Trimming cost V 4 bases and J 2 bases, with 12 bases left between them. The covered CDR3 bases are TGCAGTGCTAACATCGACAGAACCTACAATGAG. It encodes CSANIDRTYNE. The full CDR3 sequence reads CSANIDRTYNEQFF.